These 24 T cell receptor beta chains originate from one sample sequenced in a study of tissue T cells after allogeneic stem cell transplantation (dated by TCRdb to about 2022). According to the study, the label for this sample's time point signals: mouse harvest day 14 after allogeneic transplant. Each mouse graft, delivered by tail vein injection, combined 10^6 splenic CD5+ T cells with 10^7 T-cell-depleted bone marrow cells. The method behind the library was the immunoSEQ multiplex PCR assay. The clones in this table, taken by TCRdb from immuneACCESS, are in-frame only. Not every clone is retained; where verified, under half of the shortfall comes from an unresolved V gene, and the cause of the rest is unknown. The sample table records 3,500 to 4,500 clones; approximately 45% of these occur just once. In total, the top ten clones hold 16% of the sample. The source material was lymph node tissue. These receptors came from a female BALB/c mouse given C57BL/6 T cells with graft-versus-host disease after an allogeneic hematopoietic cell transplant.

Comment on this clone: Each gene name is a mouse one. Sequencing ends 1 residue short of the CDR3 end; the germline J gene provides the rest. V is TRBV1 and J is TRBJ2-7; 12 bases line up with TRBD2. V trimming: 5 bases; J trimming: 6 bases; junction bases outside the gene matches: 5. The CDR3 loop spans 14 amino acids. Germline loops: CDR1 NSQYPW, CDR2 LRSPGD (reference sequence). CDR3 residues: CTCSNRDWGVEQYF. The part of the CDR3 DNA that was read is TGCACCTGCAGTAACCGGGACTGGGGGGTTGAACAGTAC. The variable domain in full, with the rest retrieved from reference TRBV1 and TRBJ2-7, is VTLLEQNPRWRLVPRGQAVNLRCILKNSQYPWMSWYQQDLQKQLQWLFTLRSPGDKEVKSLPGADYLATRVTDTELRLQVANMSQGRTLYCTCSNRDWGVEQYFGPGTRLTVL.

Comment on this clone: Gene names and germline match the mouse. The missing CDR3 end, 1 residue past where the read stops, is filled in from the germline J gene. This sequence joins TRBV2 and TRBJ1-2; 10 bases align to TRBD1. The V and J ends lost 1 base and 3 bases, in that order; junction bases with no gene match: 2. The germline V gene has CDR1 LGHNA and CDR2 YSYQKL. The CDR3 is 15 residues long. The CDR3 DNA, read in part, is TGTGCCAGCAGCCAAGCCGGGACAGGGGACTCCGACTACACC. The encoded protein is CASSQAGTGDSDYT. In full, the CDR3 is CASSQAGTGDSDYTF.

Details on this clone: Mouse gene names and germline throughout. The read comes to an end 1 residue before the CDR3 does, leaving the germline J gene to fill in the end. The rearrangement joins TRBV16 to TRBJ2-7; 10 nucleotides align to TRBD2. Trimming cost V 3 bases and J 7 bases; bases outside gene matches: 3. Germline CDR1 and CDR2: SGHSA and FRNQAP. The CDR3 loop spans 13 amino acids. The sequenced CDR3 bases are TGTGCAAGCAGCTTCTGGGGGGGCGGAGAACAGTAC. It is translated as CASSFWGGGEQY. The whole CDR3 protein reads CASSFWGGGEQYF.

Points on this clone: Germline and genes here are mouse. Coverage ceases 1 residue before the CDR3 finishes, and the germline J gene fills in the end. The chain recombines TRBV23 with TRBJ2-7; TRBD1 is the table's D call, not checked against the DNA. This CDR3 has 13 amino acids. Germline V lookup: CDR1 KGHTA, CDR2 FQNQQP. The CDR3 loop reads CSSSQSTGREQYF. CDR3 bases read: TGCTCCAGCAGTCAATCAACAGGGAGGGAACAGTAC.

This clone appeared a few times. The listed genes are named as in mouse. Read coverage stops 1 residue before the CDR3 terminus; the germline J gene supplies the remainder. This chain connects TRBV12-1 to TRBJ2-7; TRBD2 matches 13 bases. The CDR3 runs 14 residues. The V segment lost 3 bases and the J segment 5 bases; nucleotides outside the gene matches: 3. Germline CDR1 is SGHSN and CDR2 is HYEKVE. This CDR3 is CASSWTGGADEQYF. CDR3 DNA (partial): TGTGCCAGCTCTTGGACTGGGGGGGCGGATGAACAGTAC.

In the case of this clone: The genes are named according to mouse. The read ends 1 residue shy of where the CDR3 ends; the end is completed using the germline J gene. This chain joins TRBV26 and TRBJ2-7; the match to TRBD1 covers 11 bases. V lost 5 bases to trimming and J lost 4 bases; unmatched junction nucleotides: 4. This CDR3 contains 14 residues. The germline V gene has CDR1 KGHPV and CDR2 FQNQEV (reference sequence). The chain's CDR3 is CASSSGTGGYEQYF. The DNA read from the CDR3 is TGTGCCAGCAGTTCCGGGACAGGGGGGTATGAACAGTAC.

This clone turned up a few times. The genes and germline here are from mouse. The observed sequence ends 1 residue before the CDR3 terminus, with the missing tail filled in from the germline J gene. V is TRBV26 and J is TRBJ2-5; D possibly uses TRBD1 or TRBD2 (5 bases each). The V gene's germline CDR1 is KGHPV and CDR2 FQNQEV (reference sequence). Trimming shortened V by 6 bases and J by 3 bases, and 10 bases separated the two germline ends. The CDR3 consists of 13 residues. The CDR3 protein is CASSPGPQDTQYF. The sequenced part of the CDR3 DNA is TGTGCCAGCAGCCCGGGACCGCAAGACACCCAGTAC.

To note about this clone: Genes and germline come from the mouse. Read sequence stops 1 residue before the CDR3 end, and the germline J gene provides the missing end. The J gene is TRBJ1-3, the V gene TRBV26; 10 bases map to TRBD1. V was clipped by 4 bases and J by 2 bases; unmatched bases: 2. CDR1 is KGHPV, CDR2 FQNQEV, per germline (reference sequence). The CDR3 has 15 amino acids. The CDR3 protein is CASSPGQGTGNTLYF. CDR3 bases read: TGTGCCAGCAGTCCGGGACAGGGGACTGGAAATACGCTCTAT.

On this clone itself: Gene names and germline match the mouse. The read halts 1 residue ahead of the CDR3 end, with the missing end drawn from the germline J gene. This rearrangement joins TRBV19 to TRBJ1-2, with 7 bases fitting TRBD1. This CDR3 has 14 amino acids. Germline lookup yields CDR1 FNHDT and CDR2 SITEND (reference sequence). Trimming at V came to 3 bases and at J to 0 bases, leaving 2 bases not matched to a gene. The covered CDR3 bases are TGTGCCAGCAGTAGACAGGGTGCAAACTCCGACTACACC. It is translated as CASSRQGANSDYT. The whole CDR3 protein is CASSRQGANSDYTF.

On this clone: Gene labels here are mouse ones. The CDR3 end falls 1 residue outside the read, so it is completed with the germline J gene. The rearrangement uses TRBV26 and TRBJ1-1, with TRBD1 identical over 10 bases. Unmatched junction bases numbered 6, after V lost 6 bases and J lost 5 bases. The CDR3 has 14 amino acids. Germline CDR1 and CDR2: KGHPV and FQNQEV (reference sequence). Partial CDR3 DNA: TGTGCCAGCAGCGCCCCGGGACAGGGGACAGAAGTCTTC. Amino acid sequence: CASSAPGQGTEVF. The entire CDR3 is CASSAPGQGTEVFF.

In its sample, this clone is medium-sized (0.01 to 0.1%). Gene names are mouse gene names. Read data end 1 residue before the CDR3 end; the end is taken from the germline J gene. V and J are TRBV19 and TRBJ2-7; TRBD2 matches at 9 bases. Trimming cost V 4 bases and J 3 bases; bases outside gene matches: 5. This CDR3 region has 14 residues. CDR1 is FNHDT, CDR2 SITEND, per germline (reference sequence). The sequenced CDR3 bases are TGTGCCAGCAGTCGGGACTGGGACCACTATGAACAGTAC. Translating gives CASSRDWDHYEQY. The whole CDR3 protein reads CASSRDWDHYEQYF.

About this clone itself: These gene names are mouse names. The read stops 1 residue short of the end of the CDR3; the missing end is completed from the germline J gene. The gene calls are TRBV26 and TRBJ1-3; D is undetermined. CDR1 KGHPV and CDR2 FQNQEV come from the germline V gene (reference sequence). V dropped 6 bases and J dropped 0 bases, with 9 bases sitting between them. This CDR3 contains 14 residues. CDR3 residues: CASSLQNSGNTLYF. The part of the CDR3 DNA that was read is TGTGCCAGCAGCCTTCAGAATTCTGGAAATACGCTCTAT.

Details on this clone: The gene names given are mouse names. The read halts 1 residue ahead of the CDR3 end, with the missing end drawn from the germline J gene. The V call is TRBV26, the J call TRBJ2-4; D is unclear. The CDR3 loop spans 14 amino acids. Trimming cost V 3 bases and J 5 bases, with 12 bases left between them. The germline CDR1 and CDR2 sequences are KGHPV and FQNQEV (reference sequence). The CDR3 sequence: CASSLGQVPNTLYF. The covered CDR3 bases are TGTGCCAGCAGTCTCGGCCAGGTTCCAAACACCTTGTAC.

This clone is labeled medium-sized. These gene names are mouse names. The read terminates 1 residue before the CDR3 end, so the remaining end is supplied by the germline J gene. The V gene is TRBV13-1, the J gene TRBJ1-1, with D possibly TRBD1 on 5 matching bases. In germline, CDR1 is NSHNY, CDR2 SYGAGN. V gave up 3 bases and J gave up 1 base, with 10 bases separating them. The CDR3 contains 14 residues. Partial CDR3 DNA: TGTGCCAGCAGTGCGTCAGGGAGGAACACAGAAGTCTTC. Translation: CASSASGRNTEVF. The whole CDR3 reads CASSASGRNTEVFF.

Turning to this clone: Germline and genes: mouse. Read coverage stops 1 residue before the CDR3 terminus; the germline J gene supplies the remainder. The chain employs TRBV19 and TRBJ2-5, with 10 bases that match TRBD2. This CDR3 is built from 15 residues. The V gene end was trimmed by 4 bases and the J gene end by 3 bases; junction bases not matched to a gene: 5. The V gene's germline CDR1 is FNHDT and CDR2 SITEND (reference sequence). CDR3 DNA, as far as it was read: TGTGCCAGCAGTCTCCCTGGGGGGGCGCAAGACACCCAGTAC. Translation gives CASSLPGGAQDTQY. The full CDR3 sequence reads CASSLPGGAQDTQYF.

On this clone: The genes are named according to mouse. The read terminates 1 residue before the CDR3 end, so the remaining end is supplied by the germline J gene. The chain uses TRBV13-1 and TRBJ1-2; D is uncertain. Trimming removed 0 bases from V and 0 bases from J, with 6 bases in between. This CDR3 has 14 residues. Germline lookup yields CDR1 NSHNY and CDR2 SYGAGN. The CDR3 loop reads CASSDARANSDYTF. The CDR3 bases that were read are TGTGCCAGCAGTGATGCAAGGGCAAACTCCGACTACACC.

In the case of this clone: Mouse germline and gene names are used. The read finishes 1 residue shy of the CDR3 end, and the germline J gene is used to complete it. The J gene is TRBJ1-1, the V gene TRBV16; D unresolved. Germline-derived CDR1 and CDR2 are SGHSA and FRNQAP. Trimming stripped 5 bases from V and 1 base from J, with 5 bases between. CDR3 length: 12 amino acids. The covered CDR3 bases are TGTGCAAGCAGCGTGGGAAACACAGAAGTCTTC. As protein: CASSVGNTEVF. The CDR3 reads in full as CASSVGNTEVFF.

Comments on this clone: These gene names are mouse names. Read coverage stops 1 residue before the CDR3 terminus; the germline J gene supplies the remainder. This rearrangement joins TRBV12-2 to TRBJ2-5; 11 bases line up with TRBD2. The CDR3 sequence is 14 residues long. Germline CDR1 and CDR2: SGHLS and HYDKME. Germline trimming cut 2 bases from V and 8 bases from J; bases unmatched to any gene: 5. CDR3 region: CASSPGLGEGTQYF. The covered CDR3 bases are TGTGCCAGCTCTCCGGGACTGGGGGAAGGCACCCAGTAC.

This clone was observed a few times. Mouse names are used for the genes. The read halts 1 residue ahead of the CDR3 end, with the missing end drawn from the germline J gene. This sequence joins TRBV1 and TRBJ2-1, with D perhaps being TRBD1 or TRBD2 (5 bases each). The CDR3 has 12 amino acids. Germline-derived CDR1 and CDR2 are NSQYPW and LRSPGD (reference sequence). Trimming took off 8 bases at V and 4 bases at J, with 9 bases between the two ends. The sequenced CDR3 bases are TGCACCTGCTGGGGCTTGTATGCTGAGCAGTTC. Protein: CTCWGLYAEQF. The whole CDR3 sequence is CTCWGLYAEQFF.

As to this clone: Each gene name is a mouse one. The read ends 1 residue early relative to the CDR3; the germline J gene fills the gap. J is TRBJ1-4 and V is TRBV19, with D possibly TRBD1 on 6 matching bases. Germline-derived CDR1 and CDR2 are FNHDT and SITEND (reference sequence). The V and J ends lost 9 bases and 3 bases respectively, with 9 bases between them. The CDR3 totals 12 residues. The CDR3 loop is CATGTTNERLFF. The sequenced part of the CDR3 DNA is TGTGCCACCGGGACAACCAACGAAAGATTATTT. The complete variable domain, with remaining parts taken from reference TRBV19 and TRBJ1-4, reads GGIITQTPKFLIGQEGQKLTLKCQQNFNHDTMYWYRQDSGKGLRLIYYSITENDLQKGDLSEGYDASREKKSSFSLTVTSAQKNEMAVFLCATGTTNERLFFGHGTKLSVL.

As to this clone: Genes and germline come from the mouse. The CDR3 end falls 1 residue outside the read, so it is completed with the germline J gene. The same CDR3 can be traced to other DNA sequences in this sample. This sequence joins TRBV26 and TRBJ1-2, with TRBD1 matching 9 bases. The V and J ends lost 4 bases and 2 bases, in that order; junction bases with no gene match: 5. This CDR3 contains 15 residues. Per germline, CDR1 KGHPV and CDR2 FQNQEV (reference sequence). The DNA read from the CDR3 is TGTGCCAGCAGTCCTACTGGGACAGGGAACTCCGACTACACC. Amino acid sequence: CASSPTGTGNSDYT. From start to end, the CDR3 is CASSPTGTGNSDYTF.

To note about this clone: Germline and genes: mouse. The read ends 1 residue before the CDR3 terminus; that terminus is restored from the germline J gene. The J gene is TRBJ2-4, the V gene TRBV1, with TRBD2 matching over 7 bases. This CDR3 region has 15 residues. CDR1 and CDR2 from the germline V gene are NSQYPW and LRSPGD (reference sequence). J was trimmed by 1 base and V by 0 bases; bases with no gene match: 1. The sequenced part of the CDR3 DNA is TGCACCTGCAGTGCAGATTGGGGGGGTCAAAACACCTTGTAC. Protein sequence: CTCSADWGGQNTLY. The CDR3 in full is CTCSADWGGQNTLYF.

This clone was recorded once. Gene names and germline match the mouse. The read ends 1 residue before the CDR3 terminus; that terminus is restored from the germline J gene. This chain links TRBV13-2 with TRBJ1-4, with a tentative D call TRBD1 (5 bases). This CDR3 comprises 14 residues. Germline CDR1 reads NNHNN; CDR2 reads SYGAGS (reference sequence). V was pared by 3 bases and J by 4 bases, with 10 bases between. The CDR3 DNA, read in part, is TGTGCCAGCGGTGCTGGACAACTCAACGAAAGATTATTT. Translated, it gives CASGAGQLNERLF. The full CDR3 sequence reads CASGAGQLNERLFF.

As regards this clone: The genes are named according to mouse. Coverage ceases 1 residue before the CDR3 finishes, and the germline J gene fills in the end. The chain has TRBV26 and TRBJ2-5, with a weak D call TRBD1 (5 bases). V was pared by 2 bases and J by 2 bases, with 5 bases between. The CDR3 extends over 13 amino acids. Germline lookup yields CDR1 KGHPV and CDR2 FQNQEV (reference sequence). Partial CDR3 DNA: TGTGCCAGCAGTCTGAGGGGCCAAGACACCCAGTAC. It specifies CASSLRGQDTQY. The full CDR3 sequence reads CASSLRGQDTQYF.